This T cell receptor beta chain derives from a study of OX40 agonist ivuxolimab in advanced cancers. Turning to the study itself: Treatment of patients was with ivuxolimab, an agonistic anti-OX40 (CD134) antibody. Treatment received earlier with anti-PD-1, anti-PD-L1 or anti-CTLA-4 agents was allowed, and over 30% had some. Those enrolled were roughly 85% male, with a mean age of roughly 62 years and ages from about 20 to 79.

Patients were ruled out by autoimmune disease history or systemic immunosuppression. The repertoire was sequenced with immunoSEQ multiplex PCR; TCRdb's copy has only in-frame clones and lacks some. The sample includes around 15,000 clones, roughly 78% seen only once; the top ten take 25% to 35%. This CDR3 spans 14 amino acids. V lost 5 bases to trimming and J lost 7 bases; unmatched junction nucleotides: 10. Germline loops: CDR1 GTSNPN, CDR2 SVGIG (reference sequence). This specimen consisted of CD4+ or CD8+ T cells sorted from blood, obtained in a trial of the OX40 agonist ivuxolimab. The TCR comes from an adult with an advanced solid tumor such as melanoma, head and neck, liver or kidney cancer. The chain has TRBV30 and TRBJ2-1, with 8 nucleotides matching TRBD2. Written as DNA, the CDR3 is TGTGCCTGGTCGATGCGGGGGGCCCGAAATGAGCAGTTCTTC. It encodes CAWSMRGARNEQFF.